This is a list of T cell receptor beta chains from one sample in a study of identical twins. TCRdb itself ran the 5' RACE reads through MiXCR, one entry per CDR3 protein. The data contain a few hundred thousand distinct CDR3 sequences, around 15% of them seen just once; the ten biggest clones take up roughly 0.42%. These data were likewise used in another study, on yellow fever vaccine responses in identical twins.

The sample taken for sequencing was CD4+ T cells sorted from blood. The receptors originated from a woman between 18 and 30 years old in good health. Both conserved end residues are part of each CDR3. The D gene is left open where the match is weak.

CDR3 length | J gene | D gene | V gene | CDR3 protein
12 | TRBJ1-1 | NA | TRBV12-3/TRBV12-4 | CASSPGTKKAFF
13 | TRBJ1-2 | NA | TRBV2 | CASSGGSNYGYTF
16 | TRBJ2-1 | TRBD2 | TRBV5-1 | CASSTRTSGRAGEQFF
17 | TRBJ2-4 | NA | TRBV20-1 | CSAIAPGGGRAKNIQYF
16 | TRBJ2-7 | TRBD1 | TRBV18 | CASSSADRAVGYEQYF
16 | TRBJ2-1 | NA | TRBV18 | CASSQDMQSSYNEQFF
14 | TRBJ1-2 | TRBD1 | TRBV4-1 | CASSHPGQVDGYTF
15 | TRBJ2-1 | NA | TRBV5-1 | CASSFARRDYNEQFF
14 | TRBJ2-2 | NA | TRBV24-1 | CATRGQANTGELFF
14 | TRBJ2-5 | NA | TRBV6-1 | CASSEPRLGETQYF
15 | TRBJ1-1 | NA | TRBV5-1 | CASSSGVSVNTEAFF
15 | TRBJ1-1 | NA | TRBV5-1 | CASSFQVGINTEAFF
12 | TRBJ1-2 | NA | TRBV10-3 | CAISDSNYGYTF
14 | TRBJ1-2 | TRBD1 | TRBV20-1 | CSAKRQGVNYGYTF
13 | TRBJ2-2 | NA | TRBV18 | CASSSGATGELFF
16 | TRBJ2-5 | NA | TRBV11-2 | CASSSPGHGGGETQYF
17 | TRBJ2-3 | TRBD2 | TRBV15 | CATSRDTIAGGTDTQYF
19 | TRBJ1-2 | NA | TRBV7-8 | CASSLLSATQPMRSYGYTF
18 | TRBJ2-2 | TRBD2 | TRBV24-1 | CATSEPGTSGANTGELFF
15 | TRBJ2-1 | TRBD1 | TRBV2 | CASSKQGAGYNEQFF
14 | TRBJ1-5 | NA | TRBV5-1 | CASSRDGGNQPQHF
14 | TRBJ2-3 | TRBD1 | TRBV7-9 | CASSPPTGADTQYF
15 | TRBJ1-1 | NA | TRBV12-3/TRBV12-4 | CASSPPGTVNTEAFF
14 | TRBJ1-6 | NA | TRBV28 | CASSLEQALSPLHF
14 | TRBJ2-1 | TRBD2 | TRBV20-1 | CSARVSGSMNEQFF
13 | TRBJ2-5 | TRBD1 | TRBV20-1 | CSARGQGQETQYF
15 | TRBJ2-7 | TRBD1 | TRBV20-1 | CSARDSGQGPYEQYF
15 | TRBJ2-3 | TRBD2 | TRBV10-3 | CAIRSGRAGTDTQYF
13 | TRBJ2-1 | TRBD1 | TRBV4-1 | CASSHILDRGWFF
12 | TRBJ2-5 | NA | TRBV20-1 | CSATEGSETQYF
18 | TRBJ2-2 | TRBD2 | TRBV4-2 | CASSQGLAGGPNTGELFF
20 | TRBJ2-3 | TRBD2 | TRBV14 | CASSQGIRAGGLVSHDTQYF
15 | TRBJ2-1 | TRBD2 | TRBV28 | CAHRDGRTSYNEQFF
17 | TRBJ2-3 | TRBD2 | TRBV5-1 | CASSLTLTSGGQDTQYF
17 | TRBJ1-1 | TRBD1 | TRBV7-8 | CASSQGQGAIQRAEASF
16 | TRBJ2-7 | TRBD2 | TRBV10-3 | CAISESQGLATYEQYF
15 | TRBJ1-1 | NA | TRBV5-1 | CASRIRGDMNTEAFF
14 | TRBJ2-3 | NA | TRBV10-2 | CASFTGRNTDTQYF
14 | TRBJ2-7 | TRBD1 | TRBV12-3/TRBV12-4 | CASRHETGGYEQYF
16 | TRBJ2-5 | TRBD1 | TRBV9 | CASSPTPGTVRETQYF
15 | TRBJ1-2 | NA | TRBV6-4 | CASSEFGVLSDGYTF
16 | TRBJ1-1 | NA | TRBV3-1 | CASSQSQLGVGTEAFF
14 | TRBJ2-1 | NA | TRBV15 | CATSDGRTYNEQFF